This T cell receptor (beta chain) was captured in a study of molecular identifiers for immune sequencing clone quantification. This clonotype came up a few times. TCRdb reprocessed the PCR reads with MiXCR, giving one entry per CDR3 protein. The sample has hundreds of thousands of distinct CDR3 sequences; 25% are singletons. This CDR3 is 13 amino acids long. With 7 bases clipped from V and 3 bases from J, the junction kept 5 bases outside the gene matches. Germline V gene lookup returns CDR1 ENHRY and CDR2 SYGVKD. The chain joins TRBV10-3 to TRBJ1-2, with 7 bases fitting TRBD1. The sequenced sample was naive CD8+ T cells from blood, with Jurkat cell RNA spiked in. This sample's subset: FACS-sorted CD8+CD4-CCR7+CD45RA+ naive T cells. The sequence came from a human donor in good health. Some libraries in this study had Jurkat cell RNA spiked in. The CDR3, as DNA: TGTGCCATCAATTTCGGGACAGACTATGGCTACACCTTC. This encodes CAINFGTDYGYTF.